The 2 T cell receptor beta chains in this list originate from one sample, sequenced in a study of T cell responses to AZD1222 COVID-19 vaccine. Assay: immunoSEQ multiplex PCR; the TCRdb copy retains only in-frame clones and omits some. The sample records approximately 150,000 clones, roughly 92% being singletons. The sample in question was peripheral blood, obtained on day 0 of AZD1222 vaccination. The origin of the receptors is an adult in good health.

The chain recombines TRBV4-3 with TRBJ1-6; D is unresolved. The V gene's germline CDR1 is LGHNA and CDR2 YSLEER. This CDR3 is 13 amino acids long. Trimming cost V 0 bases and J 16 bases, with 13 bases left between them. The CDR3 sequence: CASSQERKHRLHF. In DNA, the CDR3 is TGCGCCAGCAGCCAAGAACGAAAGCATCGTCTCCACTTT.

The rearrangement uses TRBV29-1 and TRBJ2-5, with 9 bases lining up with TRBD2. Germline V gives CDR1 SQVTM, CDR2 ANQGSEA. J was trimmed by 4 bases and V by 3 bases; bases with no gene match: 3. The CDR3 has 13 amino acids. The CDR3 sequence: CSVDLAGRETQYF. CDR3 sequence (DNA): TGCAGCGTTGACCTAGCGGGAAGAGAGACCCAGTACTTC.